This TCR beta chain appears in the sequencing data of a study of CD8 T cells in ankylosing spondylitis. With V trimmed by 5 bases and J by 4 bases, 6 bases remained unmatched. The CDR3 extends over 15 amino acids. The germline V gene has CDR1 GTSNPN and CDR2 SVGIG (reference sequence). TCRdb re-derived calls from the 5' RACE reads in MiXCR, one entry per CDR3 protein. The sample contains 200,000 to 300,000 distinct CDR3 sequences, more than 9% of which appear only once. V is TRBV30 and J is TRBJ2-1, with 12 bases lining up with TRBD2. This TCR was sampled from a male donor with ankylosing spondylitis or in good health (not recorded which). The source material was blood, either unsorted or a sorted T cell fraction (not recorded which). CDR3 loop: CAWSRLAGAYNEQFF. The CDR3 DNA reads as TGTGCCTGGTCCCGACTAGCGGGAGCATACAATGAGCAGTTCTTC.